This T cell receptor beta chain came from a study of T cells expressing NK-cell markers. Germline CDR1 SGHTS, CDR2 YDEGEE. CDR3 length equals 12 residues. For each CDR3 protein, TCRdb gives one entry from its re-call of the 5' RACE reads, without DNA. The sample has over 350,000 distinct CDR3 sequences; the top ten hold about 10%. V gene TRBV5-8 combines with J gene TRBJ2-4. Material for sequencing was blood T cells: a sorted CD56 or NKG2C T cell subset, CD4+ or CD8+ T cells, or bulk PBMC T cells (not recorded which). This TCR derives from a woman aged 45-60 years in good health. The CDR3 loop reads CASSLPYPIQYF.